Presented here are 4 T cell receptor beta chains from one specimen sequenced in a study of shared clonotypes between healthy human individuals (TCRdb year 2020). Library preparation used the immunoSEQ multiplex PCR assay. Here the immuneACCESS table is served through TCRdb, limited to in-frame sequences with V and J called. Missing clones are a known gap in these copies; in checked studies unresolved V genes cover under half, and the rest lacks a known reason. The sample table holds 2 million to 2.5 million clones, of which more than 80% were seen once. The top ten clones comprise 0.35% to 0.5% of the sample. The sequenced material came from naive CD4+ T cells from PBMCs. According to the study, the label for this sample's cell subset or site signals: CD45RA+ positively selected. The receptor source for this set is a young man in good health. Some clones in this sample may be carry-over from other donors' samples.

The rearrangement uses TRBV6-5 and TRBJ2-1; D unclear. V was shortened by 6 bases and J by 6 bases, with 15 bases between the two germline ends. Germline CDR1 is MNHEY and CDR2 is SVGAGI. The CDR3 is 14 amino acids. The CDR3 is CASRTPWESNEQFF. The CDR3 coding sequence is TGTGCCAGCAGAACCCCGTGGGAATCCAATGAGCAGTTCTTC.

The J gene is TRBJ2-5, the V gene TRBV28; 10 positions match TRBD1. CDR1 and CDR2 (germline): MDHEN, SYDVKM. CDR3 length: 16 residues. Trimming took 6 bases from V and 4 from J; bases not matched to a gene: 11. CDR3 in amino acids: CASRSAGTGVVETQYF. CDR3 DNA: TGTGCCAGCAGGTCCGCCGGGACAGGGGTGGTAGAGACCCAGTACTTC.

This sequence joins TRBV9 and TRBJ1-2; 7 positions match TRBD1. Germline V CDR1 and CDR2: SGDLS, YYNGEE. The V gene end was trimmed by 5 bases and the J gene end by 4 bases; junction bases not matched to a gene: 8. The CDR3 is 14 residues long. The CDR3 nucleotides read TGTGCCAGCAGTAGACAGGGTATGAGCTATGGCTACACCTTC. This codes for CASSRQGMSYGYTF.

This rearrangement joins TRBV4-1 to TRBJ2-3; the match to TRBD2 covers 10 bases. The CDR3 extends over 17 amino acids. The V and J ends lost 1 base and 2 bases, in that order; junction bases with no gene match: 6. Germline CDR1 reads MGHRA; CDR2 reads YSYEKL. The CDR3 bases are TGCGCCAGCAGCCAAGGAGGGGGACTAGCGAACACAGATACGCAGTATTTT. Residues: CASSQGGGLANTDTQYF.